This TCR beta chain is from a study of T cell responses to AZD1222 COVID-19 vaccine. Worth noting for this clone: The antigen is undetermined.

Study results and limitations: Among the donors, most were white British and more were female, and clonal diversity was possibly underestimated. The study found vaccine-associated CD4 TCRs spanning spike, dominant at 160-218 and 743-854.

Second-dose schedules of about 4 or about 12 weeks were combined. With 4 bases removed from V and 7 bases from J, the gap between germline ends came to 19 bases. The CDR3 runs to 15 residues. The germline CDR1 and CDR2 sequences are MDHEN and SYDVKM. Method: immunoSEQ multiplex PCR; TCRdb's copy keeps in-frame clones and lacks some. This table has nearly 55,000 clones, roughly 90% appearing once. This TCR came from an adult who received the AZD1222 COVID-19 vaccine. Sequenced here: peripheral blood, sampled 28 days after the second AZD1222 dose. This rearrangement joins TRBV28 to TRBJ2-5, with D perhaps assigned TRBD1 or TRBD2 (6 bases each). The CDR3 loop is CASSYPRRGRGTQYF. For the CDR3, the DNA is TGTGCCAGCAGTTACCCCCGCCGGGGGCGGGGGACCCAGTACTTC.